The sequence of this T cell receptor beta chain was determined in a study of blood T cells in healthy people across ages. Study results and caveats: Nothing was known about donor CMV status, and this possibly confounded expanded clonotype changes. Observed TCR beta diversity per million T cells went down as age went up. This fall followed a roughly linear course with age. Relative to aged donors, long-lived donors carried more naive CD4+ cells and displayed higher diversity.

The CDR3 length is 13 residues. CDR1 and CDR2 (germline): KGHSH, LQKENI. Between the trimmed V and J ends, which lost 2 bases and 10 bases, there was a span of 13 bases. This clonotype showed up just a few times. As yet, its antigen is unknown. Then a second PCR, running roughly 6 to 12 cycles, was carried out with a sample-barcoded 5' primer and a J-beta primer mix. Every cDNA molecule carried a tag from a template-switch adaptor bearing 12 random nucleotides. TCRdb itself ran the 5' RACE reads through MiXCR, one entry per CDR3 protein. This sample has about 680,000 distinct CDR3 sequences, with approximately 49% found just once.

The origin of this receptor is a woman in her sixties in good health. Sample: blood. This sequence joins TRBV18 and TRBJ2-3; either TRBD1 or TRBD2 may fit D (5 bases each). CDR3 sequence reads: CASSPRGEGSQYF. CDR3 in DNA: TGTGCCAGCTCACCAAGGGGCGAGGGATCGCAGTATTTT.